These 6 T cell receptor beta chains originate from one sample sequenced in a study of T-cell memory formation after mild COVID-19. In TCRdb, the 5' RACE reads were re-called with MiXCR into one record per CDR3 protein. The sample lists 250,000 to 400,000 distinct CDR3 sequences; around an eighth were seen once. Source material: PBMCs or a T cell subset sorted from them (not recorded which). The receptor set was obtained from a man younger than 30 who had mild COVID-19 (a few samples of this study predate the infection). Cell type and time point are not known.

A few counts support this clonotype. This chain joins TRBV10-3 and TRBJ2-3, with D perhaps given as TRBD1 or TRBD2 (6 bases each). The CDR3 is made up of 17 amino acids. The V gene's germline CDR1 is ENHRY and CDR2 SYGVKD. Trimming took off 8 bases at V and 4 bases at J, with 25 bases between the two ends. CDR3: CAIASRSGGGPADTQYF. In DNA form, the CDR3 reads TGTGCCATCGCTTCCCGTTCCGGGGGCGGACCGGCAGATACGCAGTATTTT.

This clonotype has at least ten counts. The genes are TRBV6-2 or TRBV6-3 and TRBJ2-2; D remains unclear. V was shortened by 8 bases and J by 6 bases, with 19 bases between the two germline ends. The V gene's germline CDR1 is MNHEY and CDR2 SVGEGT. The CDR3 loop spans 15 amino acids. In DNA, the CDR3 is TGTGCCAGCGGAGACGGAAATCATCAAGCCGGGGAGCTGTTTTTT. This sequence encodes CASGDGNHQAGELFF.

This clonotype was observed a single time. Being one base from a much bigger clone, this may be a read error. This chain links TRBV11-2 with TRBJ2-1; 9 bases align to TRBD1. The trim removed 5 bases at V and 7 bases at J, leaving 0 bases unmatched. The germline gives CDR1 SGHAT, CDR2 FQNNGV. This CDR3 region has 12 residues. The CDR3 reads CASSGQGNEQFF. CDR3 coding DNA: TGTGCCAGCAGCGGACAGGGGAATGAGCAGTTCTTC.

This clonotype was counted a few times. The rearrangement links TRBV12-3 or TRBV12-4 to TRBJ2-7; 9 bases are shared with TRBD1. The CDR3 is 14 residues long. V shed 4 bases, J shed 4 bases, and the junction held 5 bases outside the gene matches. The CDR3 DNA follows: TGTGCCAGCAGTTCCGGGACAGGGCTATACGAGCAGTACGTC. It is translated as CASSSGTGLYEQYV.

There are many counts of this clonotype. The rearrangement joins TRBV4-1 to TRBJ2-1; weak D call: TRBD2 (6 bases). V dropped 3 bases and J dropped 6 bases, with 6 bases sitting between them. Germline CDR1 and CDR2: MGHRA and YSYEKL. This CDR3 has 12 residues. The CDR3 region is CASSQGGNEQFF. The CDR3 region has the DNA TGCGCCAGCAGCCAGGGGGGCAATGAGCAGTTCTTC.

The CDR3 is CASSFRGGSGANVLTF. CDR3 nucleotides: TGTGCCAGCAGTTTTCGGGGTGGGTCTGGGGCCAACGTCCTGACTTTC. The chain uses TRBV12-3 or TRBV12-4 and TRBJ2-6, with D tentatively TRBD2 (5 bases). CDR3 size: 16 residues. Trimming pared 3 bases from V and 1 base from J, leaving 10 bases between.